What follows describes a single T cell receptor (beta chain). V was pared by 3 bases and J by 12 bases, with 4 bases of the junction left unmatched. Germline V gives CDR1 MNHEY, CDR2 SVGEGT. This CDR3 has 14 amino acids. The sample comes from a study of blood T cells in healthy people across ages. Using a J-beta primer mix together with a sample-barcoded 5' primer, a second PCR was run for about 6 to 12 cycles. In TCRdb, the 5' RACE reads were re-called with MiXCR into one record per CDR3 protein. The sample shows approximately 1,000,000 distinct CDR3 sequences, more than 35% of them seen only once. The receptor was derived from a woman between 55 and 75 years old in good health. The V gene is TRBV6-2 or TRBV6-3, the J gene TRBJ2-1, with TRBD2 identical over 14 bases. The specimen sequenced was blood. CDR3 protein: CASSYGTSGSGQFF. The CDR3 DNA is TGTGCCAGCAGTTATGGGACTAGCGGGAGTGGGCAGTTCTTC.